The rows below give T cell receptor beta chains drawn from one sample of a study of regulatory T cells in long-lasting Graves disease. TCRdb called the multiplex PCR reads again in MiXCR, with one record for every CDR3 protein. The table records 300,000 to 500,000 distinct CDR3 sequences, 20% of them present only once. The specimen was peripheral blood mononuclear cells (PBMCs), collected when the disease was refractory, from a patient treated with antithyroid drugs. These receptors came from a female donor with Graves disease. CDR3s include the opening cysteine and the closing phenylalanine or tryptophan. Fields, in order: CDR3 DNA, CDR3 protein, D gene, CDR3 length, V gene, clone size, J gene. The D gene is left open where the match is weak. Size tells how often a clone was seen (once, few, many) or the class of an expanded clone, and some rows leave it out.

TGTGCCAGTAGGGACACCGGACAGGCGAACACTGAAGCTTTCTTT	CASRDTGQANTEAFF	TRBD1	15	TRBV19	many	TRBJ1-1
TGCAGTGCTATCCGGTCAGGTTGGTGGGGGGACTACGAGCAGTACTTC	CSAIRSGWWGDYEQYF	-	16	TRBV20-1	few	TRBJ2-7
TGTGCCAGCAGTTTAGGGGGTACCTCCTACGAGCAGTACTTC	CASSLGGTSYEQYF	-	14	TRBV7-2	many	TRBJ2-7
TGTGCCAGCAGCTTCACAGGACAGGAGACAGATACGCAGTATTTT	CASSFTGQETDTQYF	TRBD1	15	TRBV11-1	-	TRBJ2-3
TGTGCCAGCAGCGGGCTGGGACAGGGAGGCGAGCAGTACTTC	CASSGLGQGGEQYF	TRBD1	14	TRBV5-5	-	TRBJ2-7
TGTGCCAGCTCACCACCGGGTTGGGGGGTCGACGAGCAGTACTTC	CASSPPGWGVDEQYF	-	15	TRBV18	few	TRBJ2-7
TGCAGCGTCCTTAGCGGGAGGAGCTCCTACGAGCAGTACTTC	CSVLSGRSSYEQYF	TRBD2	14	TRBV29-1	-	TRBJ2-7
TGCAGCGTTGTGACAGGGTTCGAGACCCAGTACTTC	CSVVTGFETQYF	TRBD1	12	TRBV29-1	few	TRBJ2-5
TGTGCCAGCAGCTTAGTGCGGACCGGGGAGCTGTTTTTT	CASSLVRTGELFF	-	13	TRBV11-3	many	TRBJ2-2
TGTGCCAGCAGTTTGCTGACAGCCTCCTACGAGCAGTACTTC	CASSLLTASYEQYF	-	14	TRBV6-5	-	TRBJ2-7
TGTGCCAGTAAGGACAGGGGGACCCCCTACGAGCAGTACTTC	CASKDRGTPYEQYF	TRBD1	14	TRBV19	few	TRBJ2-7
TGTGCCAGCAGCCCTCGACTAGCGGGAGGGACAGAGACCCAGTACTTC	CASSPRLAGGTETQYF	TRBD2	16	TRBV14	-	TRBJ2-5
TGTGCCAGCAGCTCGACAGGGGGAAACTACGAGCAGTACTTC	CASSSTGGNYEQYF	TRBD1	14	TRBV7-9	-	TRBJ2-7
TGTGCCAGCAGCCAAGAAGGGCCGGTGTACTATGGCTACACCTTC	CASSQEGPVYYGYTF	-	15	TRBV14	-	TRBJ1-2
TGTGCCAGCAGTGAACGTGCAGGGACGGGTATCCAGTACTTC	CASSERAGTGIQYF	-	14	TRBV6-1	many	TRBJ2-5
TGCAGTGCTAGAGGGCCGTCAGGGGGATACGAGCAGTACTTC	CSARGPSGGYEQYF	TRBD1	14	TRBV20-1	few	TRBJ2-7
TGTGCCAGCAGGCTTTCGGGACAGGGGGCTTTCTACGAGCAGTACTTC	CASRLSGQGAFYEQYF	TRBD1	16	TRBV28	-	TRBJ2-7
TGTGCCAGCAGTTACGTGGTGAACACTGAAGCTTTCTTT	CASSYVVNTEAFF	-	13	TRBV6-2/TRBV6-3	many	TRBJ1-1
TGTGCCAGCAGCTTAGGGTCCACGACGGGGACTGAAGCTTTCTTT	CASSLGSTTGTEAFF	-	15	TRBV7-2	-	TRBJ1-1
TGCAGTGCTAGAAATTACCGACGTGCCGGGAATTTAGCTTTCTTT	CSARNYRRAGNLAFF	-	15	TRBV20-1	few	TRBJ1-1
TGCAGTGCGGGGCCCCTAGACATATTGGACATTCAGTACTTC	CSAGPLDILDIQYF	-	14	TRBV20-1	-	TRBJ2-4
TGTGCCAGCAGCTTAGCCATTGACAATGAGCAGTTCTTC	CASSLAIDNEQFF	-	13	TRBV7-9	-	TRBJ2-1
TGTGCCAGCAGCTCACCGGGACAGACGAATGGCTACACCTTC	CASSSPGQTNGYTF	TRBD1	14	TRBV5-4	-	TRBJ1-2
TGCAGTGCCCATTCAGCGAGCGGGGATTCCTACGAGCAGTACTTC	CSAHSASGDSYEQYF	TRBD2	15	TRBV20-1	many	TRBJ2-7
TGCGCCAGCAGGGAGACCCAGGGGCCGGAGGACTATGGCTACACCTTC	CASRETQGPEDYGYTF	-	16	TRBV4-3	-	TRBJ1-2
TGCAGCGTGACCGGGACAGGGGCTCAACAGCCCCAGCATTTT	CSVTGTGAQQPQHF	TRBD1	14	TRBV29-1	-	TRBJ1-5
TGTGCCAGCAGAGACCGCGACACCCTCGATTCACCCCTCCACTTT	CASRDRDTLDSPLHF	-	15	TRBV5-6	-	TRBJ1-6
TGTGCCAGCAACAGGGCTTCCTACAATGAGCAGTTCTTC	CASNRASYNEQFF	-	13	TRBV7-9	few	TRBJ2-1
TGTGCCGGGACCGGGACTAGCGGGAGCTCCTACGAGCAGTACTTC	CAGTGTSGSSYEQYF	TRBD2	15	TRBV30	few	TRBJ2-7
TGTGCCAGCAGCCTCGATCTAGCTGGGGCCAACGTCCTGACTTTC	CASSLDLAGANVLTF	-	15	TRBV7-8	-	TRBJ2-6
TGTGCCAGCAGTCTAATATCGAATGAAAAACTGTTTTTT	CASSLISNEKLFF	-	13	TRBV28	many	TRBJ1-4
TGTGCCAGCAGTTTCCCATCCAACCGAGCGGGAGGGCGGGTTTCGGATACGCAGTATTTT	CASSFPSNRAGGRVSDTQYF	TRBD2	20	TRBV28	few	TRBJ2-3
TGTGCCAGCAGTCCCCTCACAGCGGGCCAAGAGACCCAGTACTTC	CASSPLTAGQETQYF	-	15	TRBV6-2/TRBV6-3	-	TRBJ2-5
TGTGCCAGCAGTTGGGGACCGCAAGCCTCCGAGCAGTACTTC	CASSWGPQASEQYF	-	14	TRBV27	many	TRBJ2-7
TGCAGTGCTAGAGATCTAGCCGCCATCTACGAGCAGTACTTC	CSARDLAAIYEQYF	-	14	TRBV20-1	few	TRBJ2-7
TGTGCTAGTGGTTTGGGAGCCGGGGCCACTGAAGCTTTCTTT	CASGLGAGATEAFF	-	14	TRBV12-5	many	TRBJ1-1
TGTGCCAGCAGCCGGGGACAGACCCTCGAGCAGTACTTC	CASSRGQTLEQYF	TRBD1	13	TRBV7-9	-	TRBJ2-7
TGTGCCAGCAGTTCCTCTATCCTTGGGATTTACGAGCAGTACTTC	CASSSSILGIYEQYF	-	15	TRBV12-3/TRBV12-4	many	TRBJ2-7
TGTGCCAGTAGTATAGGGGTATACACCGGGGAGCTGTTTTTT	CASSIGVYTGELFF	-	14	TRBV19	-	TRBJ2-2
TGTGCCTGGACAGGGGCGGGAGGGCTCCACGAGCAGTACTTC	CAWTGAGGLHEQYF	TRBD2	14	TRBV30	few	TRBJ2-7
TGTGCCAGCAGCGGTCCGCGGGAGTCCTCCTACGAGCAGTACTTC	CASSGPRESSYEQYF	TRBD2	15	TRBV7-9	few	TRBJ2-7
TGCAGTGCTAGCTGGGGACTCCAAGAGACCCAGTACTTC	CSASWGLQETQYF	-	13	TRBV20-1	-	TRBJ2-5
TGTGCCAGCAGCCGACTAGCGGGAGGACAGGCCGCCGGGGAGCTGTTTTTT	CASSRLAGGQAAGELFF	TRBD2	17	TRBV7-8	-	TRBJ2-2
TGTGCCAGCAGTTTAGCGGGACTGCACAATGAGCAGTTCTTC	CASSLAGLHNEQFF	-	14	TRBV28	few	TRBJ2-1
TGTGCCAGCGGCCTGGCAGGGGGTTCACCCCTCCACTTT	CASGLAGGSPLHF	TRBD1	13	TRBV3-1	-	TRBJ1-6